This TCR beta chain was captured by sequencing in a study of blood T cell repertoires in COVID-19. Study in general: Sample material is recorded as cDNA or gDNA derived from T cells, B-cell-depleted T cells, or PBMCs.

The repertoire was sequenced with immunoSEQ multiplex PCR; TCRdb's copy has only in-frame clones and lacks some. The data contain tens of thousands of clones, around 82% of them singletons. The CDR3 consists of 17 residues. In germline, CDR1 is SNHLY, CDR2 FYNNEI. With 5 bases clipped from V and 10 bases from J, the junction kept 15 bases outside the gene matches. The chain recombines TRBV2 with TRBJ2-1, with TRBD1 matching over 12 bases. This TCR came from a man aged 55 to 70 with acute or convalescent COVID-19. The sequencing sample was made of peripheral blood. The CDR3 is CASSPPEGTGGTGEQFF. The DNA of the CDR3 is TGTGCCAGCAGTCCTCCTGAGGGGACAGGGGGCACCGGGGAGCAGTTCTTC. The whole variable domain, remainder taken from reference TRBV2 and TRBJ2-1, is EPEVTQTPSHQVTQMGQEVILRCVPISNHLYFYWYRQILGQKVEFLVSFYNNEISEKSEIFDDQFSVERPDGSNFTLKIRSTKLEDSAMYFCASSPPEGTGGTGEQFFGPGTRLTVL.